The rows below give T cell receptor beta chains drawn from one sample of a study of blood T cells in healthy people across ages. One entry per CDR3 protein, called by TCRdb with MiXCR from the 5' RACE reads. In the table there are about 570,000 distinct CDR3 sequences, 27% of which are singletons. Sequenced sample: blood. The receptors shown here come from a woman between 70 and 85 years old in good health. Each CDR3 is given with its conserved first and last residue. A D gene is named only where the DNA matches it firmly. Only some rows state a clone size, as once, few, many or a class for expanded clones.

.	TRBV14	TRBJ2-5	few	CASSPRPGLQETQYF	TGTGCCAGCAGCCCCCGTCCGGGACTTCAAGAGACCCAGTACTTC
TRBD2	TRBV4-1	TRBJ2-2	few	CASSQDPPGLRTGELFF	TGCGCCAGCAGCCAAGACCCCCCGGGACTAAGGACCGGGGAGCTGTTTTTT
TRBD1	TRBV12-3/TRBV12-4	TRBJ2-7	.	CASSLWTGMREQYF	TGTGCCAGCAGTTTATGGACAGGGATGCGAGAGCAGTACTTC
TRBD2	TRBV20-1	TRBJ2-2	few	CSATGLAGTPTGELFF	TGCAGTGCGACGGGACTAGCGGGGACCCCCACCGGGGAGCTGTTTTTT
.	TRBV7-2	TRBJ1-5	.	CASSPWDQPQHF	TGTGCCAGCAGCCCTTGGGATCAGCCCCAGCATTTT
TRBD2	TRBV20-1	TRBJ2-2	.	CSVPGLAGAGTGELFF	TGCAGTGTTCCGGGACTAGCGGGAGCAGGGACCGGGGAGCTGTTTTTT
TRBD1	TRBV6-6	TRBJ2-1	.	CASRRTGGFNEQFF	TGTGCCAGCCGTAGGACAGGGGGCTTCAATGAGCAGTTCTTC
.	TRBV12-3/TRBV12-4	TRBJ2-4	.	CASSLGEVLDIQYF	TGTGCCAGCAGTTTGGGTGAGGTTTTGGACATTCAGTACTTC
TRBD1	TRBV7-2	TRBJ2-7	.	CASSLSSGTGSYEQYF	TGTGCCAGCAGCCTAAGCTCCGGGACAGGGTCTTACGAGCAGTACTTC
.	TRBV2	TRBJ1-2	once	CASSEAGVYGYTF	TGTGCCAGCAGTGAAGCAGGGGTATATGGCTACACCTTC
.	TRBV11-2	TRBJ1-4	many	CASSGGAAYMANEKLFF	TGTGCCAGCAGCGGGGGGGCGGCATACATGGCTAATGAAAAACTGTTTTTT
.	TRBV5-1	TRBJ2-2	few	CASSLVVGNSNTGELFF	TGCGCCAGCAGCTTGGTAGTCGGAAATTCGAACACCGGGGAGCTGTTTTTT
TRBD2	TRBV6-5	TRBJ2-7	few	CASRSRAREGYEQYF	TGTGCCAGCAGGTCGAGGGCCCGGGAGGGTTACGAGCAGTACTTC
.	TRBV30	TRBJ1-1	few	CAYSTSRTDMNTEAFF	TGTGCCTACTCTACCAGCAGGACAGACATGAACACTGAAGCTTTCTTT
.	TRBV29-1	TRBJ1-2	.	CSVDSMRGYTF	TGCAGCGTTGACTCGATGAGGGGCTACACCTTC
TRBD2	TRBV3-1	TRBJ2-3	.	CASSQGIAGLRGDTQYF	TGTGCCAGCAGCCAAGGAATAGCGGGCCTGCGGGGAGATACGCAGTATTTT
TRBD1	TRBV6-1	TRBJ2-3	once	CASSEPRGPTDTQYF	TGTGCCAGCAGTGAACCCAGGGGGCCAACAGATACGCAGTATTTT
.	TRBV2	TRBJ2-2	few	CASRGRQNTGELFF	TGTGCCAGCAGGGGAAGACAGAACACCGGGGAGCTGTTTTTT
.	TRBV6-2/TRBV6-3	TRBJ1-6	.	CASSYSSSSYNSPLHF	TGTGCCAGCAGTTACTCTTCGAGCTCCTATAATTCACCCCTCCACTTT
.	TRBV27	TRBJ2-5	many	CASSRLVQETQYF	TGTGCCAGCAGTAGACTAGTCCAAGAGACCCAGTACTTC
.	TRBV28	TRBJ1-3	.	CASTSGTHSGNTIYF	TGTGCCAGCACCTCCGGGACTCACTCTGGAAACACCATATATTTT
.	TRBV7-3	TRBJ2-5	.	CASSSRQRETQYF	TGTGCCAGCAGCTCTAGACAACGAGAGACCCAGTACTTC
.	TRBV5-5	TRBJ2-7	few	CASSLGVFSEQYF	TGTGCCAGCAGCTTGGGGGTATTCAGCGAGCAGTACTTC
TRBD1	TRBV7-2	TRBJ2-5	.	CASSLTPGQGWGETQYF	TGTGCCAGCAGCCTTACACCGGGACAGGGGTGGGGAGAGACCCAGTACTTC
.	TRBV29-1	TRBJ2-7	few	CSVGKLDEQYF	TGCAGCGTGGGGAAGTTGGACGAGCAGTACTTC
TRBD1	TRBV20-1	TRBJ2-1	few	CSARGGQGLANEQFF	TGCAGTGCTAGAGGTGGACAGGGGCTAGCCAATGAGCAGTTCTTC
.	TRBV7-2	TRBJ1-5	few	CASSYGGRPQHF	TGTGCCAGCAGCTACGGGGGACGGCCCCAGCATTTT
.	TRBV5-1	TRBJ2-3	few	CASSLATGTDTQYF	TGCGCCAGCAGCTTGGCCACTGGTACAGATACGCAGTATTTT
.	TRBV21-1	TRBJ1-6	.	CASRPVYNSPLHF	TGTGCCAGCCGGCCGGTTTATAATTCACCCCTCCACTTT
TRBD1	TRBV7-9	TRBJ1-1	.	CASSPPGTGKEAFF	TGTGCCAGCAGCCCCCCGGGGACAGGAAAAGAAGCTTTCTTT
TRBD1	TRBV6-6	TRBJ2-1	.	CASSVPGQGIDEQFF	TGTGCCAGCAGTGTTCCGGGACAGGGGATCGATGAGCAGTTCTTC
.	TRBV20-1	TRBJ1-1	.	CSASVLTVNTEAFF	TGCAGTGCTAGTGTGTTAACAGTCAACACTGAAGCTTTCTTT
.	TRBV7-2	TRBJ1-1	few	CASSSWDISDTEAFF	TGTGCCAGCAGCTCCTGGGACATTTCTGACACTGAAGCTTTCTTT
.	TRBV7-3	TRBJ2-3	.	CASSPPEIEDTQYF	TGTGCCAGCAGCCCGCCTGAGATAGAAGATACGCAGTATTTT
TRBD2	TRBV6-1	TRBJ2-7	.	CASTELIGSGGAYEQYF	TGTGCCAGCACCGAGTTAATTGGTAGCGGGGGGGCCTACGAGCAGTACTTC
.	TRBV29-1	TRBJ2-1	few	CSVSQGYNEQFF	TGCAGCGTTTCACAGGGCTACAATGAGCAGTTCTTC
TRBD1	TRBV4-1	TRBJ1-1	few	CASSQPPGQGAGVNTEAFF	TGCGCCAGCAGCCAACCCCCGGGACAGGGGGCAGGGGTGAACACTGAAGCTTTCTTT
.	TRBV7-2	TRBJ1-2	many	CASSLAGVEGYTF	TGTGCCAGCAGCTTAGCGGGGGTAGAGGGCTACACCTTC
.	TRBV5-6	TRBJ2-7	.	CASSPRGGVYEQYF	TGTGCCAGCTCCCCCCGAGGCGGGGTCTACGAGCAGTACTTC
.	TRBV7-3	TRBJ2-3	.	CASSLWAADENTQYF	TGTGCCAGCAGCTTATGGGCCGCCGACGAGAATACGCAGTATTTT
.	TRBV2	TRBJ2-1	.	CASNVADLSGEQFF	TGTGCCAGCAATGTAGCGGACCTTTCGGGTGAGCAGTTCTTC
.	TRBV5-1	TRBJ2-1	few	CASSLRSGPHNEQFF	TGCGCCAGCAGCTTGAGGTCGGGGCCACACAATGAGCAGTTCTTC
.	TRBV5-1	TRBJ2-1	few	CASSSPPTSYNEQFF	TGCGCCAGCAGCTCTCCACCGACCTCCTACAATGAGCAGTTCTTC
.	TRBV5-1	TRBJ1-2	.	CASSPDSFPYGYTF	TGCGCCAGCAGCCCGGATTCCTTCCCCTATGGCTACACCTTC
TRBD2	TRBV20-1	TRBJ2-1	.	CSAGGAGSSYNEQFF	TGCAGTGCCGGGGGAGCGGGGAGCTCCTACAATGAGCAGTTCTTC
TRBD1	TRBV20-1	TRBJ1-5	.	CSARDPGQFNQPQHF	TGCAGTGCTAGAGATCCGGGACAGTTCAATCAGCCCCAGCATTTT
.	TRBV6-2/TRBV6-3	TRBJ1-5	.	CASTPRGNQPQHF	TGTGCCAGCACCCCCCGGGGGAATCAGCCCCAGCATTTT
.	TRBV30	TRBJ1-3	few	CAWSRRQNSRRSGGNTIYF	TGTGCCTGGAGTCGTCGACAGAACTCCCGACGTAGTGGAGGAAACACCATATATTTT
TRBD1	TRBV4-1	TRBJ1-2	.	CASSRSPRTGGRFSGYTF	TGCGCCAGCAGCCGGTCTCCACGGACAGGGGGCCGGTTTTCTGGCTACACCTTC